This is a list of T cell receptor beta chains from one sample in a study of T cell repertoires in cytomegalovirus infection. TCRdb ran MiXCR on the reads and lists one entry per CDR3 protein. The table has approximately 400,000 distinct CDR3 sequences, 25% to 40% seen once. The specimen sequenced was PBMCs. Receptors were obtained from a human donor in good health (CMV status not recorded). Some clones in this sample may be carry-over from other donors' samples. The conserved cysteine and the conserved F or W are not part of the CDR3 here. The order of the fields is CDR3 protein, V gene, J gene.

ASSYGEGAVYEQY,TRBV6-5,TRBJ2-7
ASSLSGVAQPQH,TRBV28,TRBJ1-5
ASSLEGSADEQF,TRBV4-1,TRBJ2-1
ASSPSAVKETQY,TRBV18,TRBJ2-5
ASSYLTGFSNQPQH,TRBV6-6,TRBJ1-5
ASSPRAGTGSGANVLT,TRBV6-8,TRBJ2-6
ASTQTGDRLSYGYT,TRBV7-9,TRBJ1-2
ASAGRSNTGELF,TRBV14,TRBJ2-2
AIGTANYGYT,TRBV2,TRBJ1-2
ASSFRGRGQETQY,TRBV28,TRBJ2-5
ASSPGGVYEQY,TRBV7-2,TRBJ2-7
ASRMTGGRLEQY,TRBV6-5,TRBJ2-7
ASILGTGGSSYEQY,TRBV28,TRBJ2-7
ASSLDAGTANTEAF,TRBV5-1,TRBJ1-1
ASSLASGTVNEKLF,TRBV7-8,TRBJ1-4
ASSVGTSLNEKLF,TRBV9,TRBJ1-4
ASSPAGIFNQPQH,TRBV6-1,TRBJ1-5
ASVGPDSNQPQH,TRBV6-1,TRBJ1-5
AISEHPTGLQETQY,TRBV10-3,TRBJ2-5
ASSLWGQDQPQH,TRBV5-8,TRBJ1-5
ASSLGATPSYGYT,TRBV11-2,TRBJ1-2
ASSSLGLGETQY,TRBV6-1,TRBJ2-5
ASSFSAANYGYT,TRBV7-8,TRBJ1-2
ASSVGTRGHEQY,TRBV9,TRBJ2-7
ASSQGGTDTQY,TRBV3-1,TRBJ2-3
ASSQDPITQY,TRBV14,TRBJ2-3
ASIRIGSSILDTQY,TRBV7-2,TRBJ2-3
SARVRGALASPLH,TRBV20-1,TRBJ1-6
ASSQATMNQPQH,TRBV14,TRBJ1-5
ASSFLTSGGDYEQY,TRBV27,TRBJ2-7
ASSLDDEKLF,TRBV7-6,TRBJ1-4
ASSLAATSGETQY,TRBV5-1,TRBJ2-5
ASSLGQGVYYEQF,TRBV7-2,TRBJ2-1
ASSPTGDPEAF,TRBV7-2,TRBJ1-1
ASSATPSNQPQH,TRBV6-1,TRBJ1-5
ASSGLGGAGRSGGELF,TRBV6-1,TRBJ2-2
SARTSGGPGTDTQY,TRBV20-1,TRBJ2-3
ASSFPRESGNTIY,TRBV12-3/TRBV12-4,TRBJ1-3
ASSLAASGGPYNEQF,TRBV7-8,TRBJ2-1
ASSQMSKRGPNEQF,TRBV27,TRBJ2-1
ASSYSPAIPQETQY,TRBV6-5,TRBJ2-5
ASSKQGGVGNEQF,TRBV7-6,TRBJ2-1
ASSQRSGGAATGELF,TRBV4-1,TRBJ2-2
ATSRDRRADRQWSEAF,TRBV15,TRBJ1-1
ASSPDRGSTEAF,TRBV7-6,TRBJ1-1
ASGGTVSYNEQF,TRBV12-5,TRBJ2-1
ATSDGRPANEKLF,TRBV24-1,TRBJ1-4
ASSGTSGEQF,TRBV5-6,TRBJ2-1
ASSGPTDIGHNSPLH,TRBV2,TRBJ1-6
ASSSSGGPVGVNEQF,TRBV5-1,TRBJ2-1
ASSYGIGGGQGAYNEQF,TRBV6-5,TRBJ2-1
ASSLSPTPWFRDRDSGNTIY,TRBV6-5,TRBJ1-3
ASSLAGGEVYSNQPQH,TRBV7-4,TRBJ1-5